Shown below are 19 T cell receptor beta chains from a single sample sequenced in a study of early T cells in non-severe SARS-CoV-2 infection. TCRdb analysed the 5' RACE reads with MiXCR anew, one entry per CDR3 protein. The sample carries under 60,000 distinct CDR3 sequences, approximately 10% recorded once. Sequencing was performed on whole blood, taken at baseline. Receptors originate from an adult who was a healthcare worker with PCR-confirmed SARS-CoV-2 infection or an uninfected control (not recorded which).

The gene calls are TRBV30 and TRBJ2-3; 8 bases align to TRBD1. V trimming: 8 bases; J trimming: 2 bases; junction bases outside the gene matches: 6. The germline V gene has CDR1 GTSNPN and CDR2 SVGIG (reference sequence). CDR3 size: 13 residues. CDR3 sequence (DNA): TGTGCCGAAGCAGGGGGCACCACAGATACGCAGTATTTT. Translation: CAEAGGTTDTQYF.

The chain uses TRBV7-6 and TRBJ2-7; D not certain. Germline assignment: CDR1 SGHVS and CDR2 FNYEAQ. The ends were cut back, 2 bases at V and 0 bases at J, with 8 bases in the middle. CDR3 length equals 14 residues. The CDR3 is CASSLFGSSYEQYF. CDR3 DNA: TGTGCCAGCAGCTTATTCGGCAGCTCCTACGAGCAGTACTTC.

The chain uses TRBV12-3 or TRBV12-4 and TRBJ2-3, with 9 bases aligning to TRBD2. This CDR3 is 13 amino acids long. V lost 2 bases, J lost 9 bases, and 3 bases stayed unmatched. The CDR3 spells CASSLIAGGTQYF. CDR3 nucleotides: TGTGCCAGCAGTTTAATCGCGGGAGGGACGCAGTATTTT.

There are a few counts of this clonotype. The rearrangement uses TRBV20-1 and TRBJ2-7, with D perhaps being TRBD1 or TRBD2 (5 bases each). This CDR3 region has 12 residues. Trimming took off 6 bases at V and 2 bases at J, with 11 bases between the two ends. In germline, CDR1 is DFQATT, CDR2 SNEGSKA (reference sequence). CDR3 nucleotide sequence: TGCAGTGCCGGACGGGACCCCTACGAGCAGTACTTC. Protein product: CSAGRDPYEQYF.

The chain is built from TRBV19 and TRBJ2-7; 9 bases are shared with TRBD2. Germline CDR1 and CDR2: LNHDA and SQIVND (reference sequence). V trimming: 3 bases; J trimming: 6 bases; junction bases outside the gene matches: 6. CDR3 length equals 14 residues. CDR3 residues: CASSMGGRASEQYF. CDR3 nucleotide sequence: TGTGCCAGTAGTATGGGCGGGAGGGCCAGCGAGCAGTACTTC.

There are many counts of this clonotype. The gene calls are TRBV18 and TRBJ2-3, with D maybe TRBD1 (6 bases). Trimming removed 1 base at V and 6 bases at J, with 14 bases between. Germline lookup yields CDR1 KGHSH and CDR2 LQKENI. The CDR3 consists of 15 residues. The CDR3 is CASSPRYRESDTQYF. The CDR3 DNA is TGTGCCAGCTCACCACGGTACAGGGAAAGCGATACGCAGTATTTT.

There are a few counts of this clonotype. The rearrangement uses TRBV6-1 and TRBJ1-1; TRBD1 is a possible D gene (5 bases). V lost 10 bases and J lost 1, with 16 bases in between. This CDR3 is 14 amino acids long. CDR1 is MNHNS, CDR2 SASEGT, per germline. In DNA form, the CDR3 reads TGTGCCACCGACAATCGGCAGGGGAACACTGAAGCTTTCTTT. It translates to CATDNRQGNTEAFF.

The chain uses TRBV12-3 or TRBV12-4 and TRBJ2-3; 8 nucleotides align to TRBD2. The CDR3 sequence is 12 residues long. V lost 6 bases, J lost 11 bases, and 7 bases stayed unmatched. The CDR3 reads CASRLATSEQYF. The CDR3 region has the DNA TGTGCCAGCAGGTTGGCGACTAGCGAGCAGTATTTT.

The J gene is TRBJ2-7, the V gene TRBV20-1; TRBD1 aligns across 11 bases. CDR1 is DFQATT, CDR2 SNEGSKA, per germline (reference sequence). The CDR3 runs to 13 residues. J lost 3 bases, V lost 4 bases, and 2 bases had no gene match. In DNA form, the CDR3 reads TGCAGTGCTACTGGGACAGGGGGCTACGAGCAGTACTTC. Residues: CSATGTGGYEQYF.

This clonotype was recorded many times. The chain joins TRBV7-3 to TRBJ2-5, with D perhaps matching TRBD1 (7 bases). The CDR3 contains 14 residues. Trimming left V 4 bases short and J 1 base short, with 10 bases between. The germline CDR1 and CDR2 sequences are SGHTA and FQGTGA. As DNA, the CDR3 is TGTGCCAGCAGCTCCCAGGGGGGCCAAGAGACCCAGTACTTC. Amino acids: CASSSQGGQETQYF.

This clonotype has at least ten counts. The V call is TRBV7-9, the J call TRBJ2-5; D unresolved. CDR3 length: 11 residues. Germline loops: CDR1 SEHNR, CDR2 FQNEAQ (reference sequence). V gave up 5 bases and J gave up 14 bases, with 15 bases separating them. CDR3 loop: CASSHGSLDYF. CDR3 in DNA: TGTGCCAGCAGCCACGGTAGCCTAGATTACTTC.

This clonotype was recorded many times. The chain couples TRBV24-1 to TRBJ2-1; 9 positions agree with TRBD1. The CDR3 has 16 residues. After removal of 7 bases from V and 8 bases from J, the junction contained 14 bases not matched to a gene. Germline V gene data show CDR1 as KGHDR and CDR2 as SFDVKD. The DNA for the CDR3 is TGTGCCACCAGCCCGGGACAGGGTCAAACGTTCGATGAGCAGTTCTTC. Amino acids: CATSPGQGQTFDEQFF.

CDR3 loop: CASRARQGYEKLFF. CDR3 nucleotides: TGTGCCAGCAGGGCCAGACAGGGATATGAAAAACTGTTTTTT. The rearrangement joins TRBV2 to TRBJ1-4; 7 bases match TRBD1. Germline CDR1 is SNHLY and CDR2 is FYNNEI. Losses at the gene ends were 6 bases for V and 6 bases for J; bases not matched to a gene: 7. This CDR3 region has 14 residues.

This clonotype came up many times. The chain has TRBV11-2 and TRBJ2-1; the match to TRBD2 covers 9 bases. The CDR3 consists of 16 residues. V lost 5 bases, J lost 2 bases, and 7 bases stayed unmatched. Germline V gene lookup returns CDR1 SGHAT and CDR2 FQNNGV. The CDR3 nucleotides are TGTGCCAGCAGCCCCCGGACTAGCGAAACCTACAATGAGCAGTTCTTC. It specifies CASSPRTSETYNEQFF.

The rearrangement joins TRBV4-1 to TRBJ2-3; D uncertain. The V gene's germline CDR1 is MGHRA and CDR2 YSYEKL. V shed 4 bases and J shed 6 bases, with 11 bases lying between them. This CDR3 contains 13 residues. The CDR3 region is CASSLFDSDTQYF. CDR3 nucleotides: TGCGCCAGCAGCCTATTCGACTCCGATACGCAGTATTTT.

This clonotype was seen at least ten times. This chain uses TRBV7-6 with TRBJ2-1; 12 positions match TRBD2. Unmatched junction bases numbered 5, after V lost 5 bases and J lost 0 bases. Germline assignment: CDR1 SGHVS and CDR2 FNYEAQ. The CDR3 contains 17 residues. DNA for the CDR3: TGTGCCAGCAGCAAACTAGCGGGGGGAAGCTCCTACAATGAGCAGTTCTTC. Translated: CASSKLAGGSSYNEQFF.

This clonotype was counted at least ten times. The gene calls are TRBV3-1 and TRBJ2-5; D assignment may be TRBD1 or TRBD2 (6 bases each). Deletions cut 2 bases from V and 5 bases from J, with 15 bases between. Germline V gives CDR1 LGHDT, CDR2 YNNKEL (reference sequence). The CDR3 is 15 amino acids. The CDR3, as DNA: TGTGCCAGCAGCCAAAGGGGGGCGCAAGTGGAGACCCAGTACTTC. Its protein is CASSQRGAQVETQYF.

This clonotype was seen more than once but under ten times. Here the CDR3 DNA reads TGTGCCAGCAGCCTCCGTCCGGGACGGGGAGGGAACACCATATATTTT. Amino acids: CASSLRPGRGGNTIYF. The chain couples TRBV6-2 or TRBV6-3 to TRBJ1-3, with D perhaps TRBD1 (5 bases). The germline V gene has CDR1 MNHEY and CDR2 SVGEGT. This CDR3 comprises 16 residues. V lost 6 bases to trimming and J lost 7 bases, with 22 bases between them.

This clonotype was recorded a few times. The chain combines TRBV24-1 with TRBJ2-1; 14 nucleotides line up with TRBD2. The CDR3 totals 22 residues. V lost 3 bases and J lost 0; bases outside the gene matches: 15. Germline CDR1 KGHDR, CDR2 SFDVKD. The CDR3 sequence: CATSDPTPPHGTSGSSYNEQFF. CDR3 coding DNA: TGTGCCACCAGTGATCCCACCCCCCCACACGGGACTAGCGGGAGCTCCTACAATGAGCAGTTCTTC.